These 9 T cell receptor beta chains originate from one sample sequenced in a study of vaccination and CD4 T cells after COVID-19. What these receptors recognize is not known. At the Johns Hopkins FTIC core, DNA taken from cultured CD4+ T cells was sequenced by way of the Oncomine TCR Beta short-read assay. Each CDR3 protein is one row after TCRdb ran MiXCR on the PCR reads. This sample has approximately 10,000 distinct CDR3 sequences; approximately 59% occur once, and the top ten carry about 16%. This sample's treatment: roughly 11-day PBMC culture with coronavirus spike peptide pools or control peptides (ViraFEST assay). Specimen: CD4+ T cells from blood, cultured in vitro. Source of these receptors: a human donor who had recovered from COVID-19.

The gene calls are TRBV12-3 or TRBV12-4 and TRBJ2-3, with 7 nucleotides matching TRBD2. Trimming removed 1 base from V and 4 bases from J; junction bases left unmatched: 2. This CDR3 spans 14 amino acids. CDR3 sequence reads: CASSLGGGADTQYF. CDR3 coding DNA: TGTGCCAGCAGTTTAGGTGGGGGGGCAGATACGCAGTATTTT.

The chain uses TRBV27 and TRBJ2-2; a possible D gene is TRBD1 (6 bases). CDR1 and CDR2 (germline): MNHEY, SMNVEV (reference sequence). The CDR3 has 16 amino acids. Trimming took off 8 bases at V and 2 bases at J, with 18 bases between the two ends. The DNA of the CDR3 is TGTGCCAGCCGATCCACGGGACAACCAAACACCGGGGAGCTGTTTTTT. Translation: CASRSTGQPNTGELFF.

The CDR3 reads CASSYGSSGGSTDTQYF. The CDR3 DNA is TGTGCCAGCAGTTACGGGTCTAGCGGGGGTTCCACAGATACGCAGTATTTT. The rearrangement joins TRBV6-2 or TRBV6-3 to TRBJ2-3; 10 bases are shared with TRBD2. The CDR3 is 17 amino acids. From germline, CDR1 is MNHEY and CDR2 SVGEGT. V lost 2 bases, J lost 2 bases, and 7 bases stayed unmatched.

This clonotype has more than one count but fewer than ten. The V call is TRBV24-1, the J call TRBJ2-5, with 9 bases lining up with TRBD2. Germline values: CDR1 KGHDR, CDR2 SFDVKD. The CDR3 runs 15 residues. The V and J ends lost 4 bases and 5 bases, in that order; junction bases with no gene match: 7. The CDR3 loop is CATSEAGGPLETQYF. CDR3 in DNA: TGTGCCACCAGTGAGGCGGGGGGGCCTCTGGAGACCCAGTACTTC.

This clonotype is large by share. The rearrangement joins TRBV24-1 to TRBJ2-3; TRBD1 agrees at 7 bases. V shed 10 bases, J shed 2 bases, and the junction held 5 bases outside the gene matches. The CDR3 is 13 amino acids. From germline, CDR1 is KGHDR and CDR2 SFDVKD. The CDR3 spells CATWDSYTDTQYF. Written as DNA, the CDR3 is TGTGCCACGTGGGACAGCTACACAGATACGCAGTATTTT.

V usage is TRBV7-8 and J usage is TRBJ1-1; D might be TRBD1 (5 bases). Trimming pared 2 bases from V and 5 bases from J, leaving 6 bases between. The CDR3 length is 12 residues. Looked up from germline, CDR1 is SGHVS and CDR2 is FQNEAQ. CDR3 in amino acids: CASSLWGTEAFF. As DNA, the CDR3 is TGTGCCAGCAGCTTATGGGGGACTGAAGCTTTCTTT.

This chain joins TRBV27 and TRBJ1-2; D remains unclear. CDR1 is MNHEY and CDR2 is SMNVEV in the germline V gene (reference sequence). With 7 bases removed from V and 7 bases from J, the gap between germline ends came to 13 bases. This CDR3 is built from 12 residues. CDR3: CASMGFLRGYTF. The CDR3 bases are TGTGCCAGCATGGGATTTCTCCGTGGCTACACCTTC.

The rearrangement links TRBV19 to TRBJ1-1, with D perhaps TRBD1 (5 bases). The V and J ends lost 3 bases and 5 bases respectively, with 22 bases between them. This CDR3 region has 17 residues. Germline assignment: CDR1 LNHDA and CDR2 SQIVND (reference sequence). CDR3 in amino acids: CASSIRRPVSGLTEAFF. The CDR3, as DNA: TGTGCCAGTAGTATCCGCCGCCCGGTGTCAGGGCTAACTGAAGCTTTCTTT.

The rearrangement uses TRBV11-2 and TRBJ2-3; tentative D call: TRBD1 (6 bases). Germline V gene data show CDR1 as SGHAT and CDR2 as FQNNGV. The V end was cut by 5 bases, the J end by 0 bases, with 12 bases between. The CDR3 loop spans 15 amino acids. CDR3 sequence: CASSPWTASTDTQYF. CDR3 coding DNA: TGTGCCAGCAGCCCCTGGACAGCTAGCACAGATACGCAGTATTTT.